The 27 T cell receptor beta chains given below trace back to one sample, sequenced in a study of T cell repertoires in cytomegalovirus infection. Each CDR3 protein gets one entry after TCRdb re-called the reads with MiXCR. The sample carries about 310,000 distinct CDR3 sequences, roughly a tenth recorded once. The sequencing sample was made of PBMCs. The origin of the receptors is a human donor in good health (CMV status not recorded). Some clones in this sample may be carry-over from other donors' samples.

This clonotype was seen ten or more times. The chain couples TRBV18 to TRBJ1-6, with TRBD1 matching over 11 bases. The CDR3 is 15 amino acids. Germline V gene data show CDR1 as KGHSH and CDR2 as LQKENI. Trimming removed 4 bases from V and 7 bases from J; junction bases left unmatched: 3. CDR3 sequence: CASSLGQGDNSPLHF. As DNA, the CDR3 is TGTGCCAGCTCACTGGGACAGGGGGACAATTCACCCCTCCACTTT.

This clonotype was detected ten times or more. V gene TRBV11-3 combines with J gene TRBJ2-1, with D maybe TRBD2 (6 bases). The CDR3 extends over 15 amino acids. V was pared by 5 bases and J by 6 bases, with 17 bases between. Germline V gene data show CDR1 as SGHNT and CDR2 as YENEEA. The CDR3 nucleotides are TGTGCCAGCAGCAAGAATCGGGGGAGCTTCAATGAGCAGTTCTTC. Its protein is CASSKNRGSFNEQFF.

This clonotype was seen a few times. The rearrangement links TRBV24-1 to TRBJ2-1, with D possibly TRBD2 on 7 matching bases. CDR3 size: 16 residues. In germline, CDR1 is KGHDR, CDR2 SFDVKD. Trimming cost V 5 bases and J 8 bases, with 21 bases left between them. The chain's CDR3 is CATSAQTGGGSDEQFF. CDR3 nucleotide sequence: TGTGCCACCAGTGCCCAAACGGGGGGCGGCAGCGATGAGCAGTTCTTC.

The sample holds many counts of this clonotype. The genes are TRBV25-1 and TRBJ2-1; D may be TRBD1 (6 bases). Trimming cost V 3 bases and J 7 bases, with 19 bases left between them. Germline-derived CDR1 and CDR2 are MGHDK and SYGVNS. The CDR3 is 16 amino acids. In DNA form, the CDR3 reads TGTGCCAGCAGTGATCGAGGCAGGGGTACGCGGAATGAGCAGTTCTTC. Protein: CASSDRGRGTRNEQFF.

The chain has TRBV7-6 and TRBJ1-6; no definite D call. Trimming removed 5 bases at V and 5 bases at J, with 16 bases between. CDR1 and CDR2 (germline): SGHVS, FNYEAQ. The CDR3 totals 16 residues. The CDR3, as DNA: TGTGCCAGCAGCCTAACGGCAGCTCTGCATAATTCACCCCTCCACTTT. Translated: CASSLTAALHNSPLHF.

As concerns this clonotype: A much larger clone lies a single base off, so this may be a read error. The chain employs TRBV29-1 and TRBJ2-7; D assignment may be TRBD1 or TRBD2 (5 bases each). CDR1 is SQVTM and CDR2 is ANQGSEA in the germline V gene. V lost 6 bases, J lost 2 bases, and 14 bases lay in between. The length of the CDR3 is 13 residues. CDR3 amino acids: CSVDRDGTYEQYF. CDR3 DNA: TGCAGCGTCGACCGGGACGGGACCTACGAGCAGTACTTC.

This clonotype was counted many times. The genes are TRBV20-1 and TRBJ2-1; 7 nucleotides agree with TRBD1. There are 14 residues in the CDR3. Per the germline V gene, CDR1 is DFQATT and CDR2 is SNEGSKA (reference sequence). The V segment lost 5 bases and the J segment 8 bases; nucleotides outside the gene matches: 12. CDR3: CSAGVLTGFDEQFF. In DNA, the CDR3 is TGCAGTGCTGGAGTTCTGACAGGGTTCGATGAGCAGTTCTTC.

This rearrangement joins TRBV6-5 to TRBJ1-5; D is ambiguous. V was trimmed by 8 bases and J by 6 bases, leaving 20 bases between them. This CDR3 has 15 residues. Germline V gives CDR1 MNHEY, CDR2 SVGAGI. CDR3 residues: CASSSSITGPQPQHF. The CDR3 DNA sequence: TGTGCCAGCTCTTCAAGCATAACCGGGCCTCAGCCCCAGCATTTT.

The chain uses TRBV20-1 and TRBJ1-2; D is undetermined. The CDR3 loop spans 14 amino acids. The V gene's germline CDR1 is DFQATT and CDR2 SNEGSKA (reference sequence). Trimming left V 5 bases short and J 7 bases short, with 20 bases between. The CDR3 region is CSAGIPGGFGGYTF. CDR3 DNA: TGCAGTGCTGGGATTCCGGGAGGTTTCGGTGGCTACACCTTC.

This clonotype was observed at least ten times. The chain uses TRBV20-1 and TRBJ1-1, with TRBD1 identical over 10 bases. The CDR3 sequence is 14 residues long. CDR1 is DFQATT, CDR2 SNEGSKA, per germline (reference sequence). With V trimmed by 5 bases and J by 4 bases, 7 bases remained unmatched. CDR3 DNA: TGCAGTGCTCAACCGGGACAGGGGAGCACTGAAGCTTTCTTT. Protein: CSAQPGQGSTEAFF.

The chain joins TRBV7-6 to TRBJ2-5; 8 bases line up with TRBD2. Germline V gene lookup returns CDR1 SGHVS and CDR2 FNYEAQ. The V and J ends lost 6 bases and 2 bases, in that order; junction bases with no gene match: 8. This CDR3 spans 15 amino acids. Here the CDR3 DNA reads TGTGCCAGCAGGGCGGTGGCGGGGGGACAAGAGACCCAGTACTTC. This sequence encodes CASRAVAGGQETQYF.

This clonotype has at least ten counts. The chain links TRBV7-9 to TRBJ2-3, with 14 positions matching TRBD2. The CDR3 is 18 amino acids. Germline V lookup: CDR1 SEHNR, CDR2 FQNEAQ (reference sequence). The J segment lost 0 bases and the V segment lost 5 bases, leaving 7 bases of the junction unmatched. The CDR3 region has the DNA TGTGCCAGCAGCCCGCGACTAGCGGGGGGGACTAGCACAGATACGCAGTATTTT. This sequence encodes CASSPRLAGGTSTDTQYF.

This clonotype was counted ten times or more. The J gene is TRBJ2-7, the V gene TRBV20-1; D is unresolved. V lost 3 bases and J lost 3, with 9 bases in between. CDR3 length: 12 residues. Germline V gives CDR1 DFQATT, CDR2 SNEGSKA (reference sequence). CDR3 in amino acids: CSARGQSYEQYV. The CDR3 DNA is TGCAGTGCTAGGGGCCAGAGCTACGAGCAGTACGTC.

This clonotype was seen many times. The J gene is TRBJ2-1, the V gene TRBV7-8; 11 nucleotides match TRBD1. Germline V gene lookup returns CDR1 SGHVS and CDR2 FQNEAQ. With 2 bases clipped from V and 8 bases from J, the junction kept 11 bases outside the gene matches. The CDR3 is made up of 17 amino acids. The CDR3 reads CASSLLGTGGRVHEQFF. The CDR3 bases are TGTGCCAGCAGCTTACTTGGGACAGGGGGACGGGTCCATGAGCAGTTCTTC.

The chain uses TRBV19 and TRBJ2-7; D possibly corresponds to TRBD1 (7 bases). The CDR3 covers 15 residues. V lost 6 bases to trimming and J lost 7 bases, with 22 bases between them. Per the germline V gene, CDR1 is LNHDA and CDR2 is SQIVND (reference sequence). DNA for the CDR3: TGTGCCAGTAGCCTCAGGGGGGAAGCTCCTAGAGAGCAGTACTTC. It is translated as CASSLRGEAPREQYF.

The table lists this clonotype with many counts. The chain has TRBV2 and TRBJ1-6; D not resolved. Germline CDR1 and CDR2: SNHLY and FYNNEI. The CDR3 sequence is 13 residues long. V was clipped by 8 bases and J by 6 bases, with 11 bases between them. The DNA for the CDR3 is TGTGCCAGCGGGGTAGATGTTAATTCACCCCTCCACTTT. This translates into CASGVDVNSPLHF.

This clonotype has more than one count but fewer than ten. The CDR3 DNA reads as TGCAGTGCACCCGTGTTAGCGGGGGGGCCCAATGAGCAGTTCTTC. Protein product: CSAPVLAGGPNEQFF. The chain couples TRBV20-1 to TRBJ2-1, with 11 bases matching TRBD2. The CDR3 covers 15 residues. Trimming at V came to 6 bases and at J to 6 bases, leaving 10 bases not matched to a gene. Germline loops: CDR1 DFQATT, CDR2 SNEGSKA (reference sequence).

Many counts were recorded for this clonotype. The chain carries TRBV20-1 and TRBJ1-4; D unresolved. Trimming took off 0 bases at V and 7 bases at J, with 3 bases between the two ends. The germline V gene encodes CDR1 DFQATT and CDR2 SNEGSKA (reference sequence). This CDR3 is built from 11 residues. The CDR3 region is CSAREIEKLFF. The CDR3 coding sequence is TGCAGTGCTAGAGAAATTGAAAAACTGTTTTTT.

This clonotype occurred many times. DNA of the CDR3: TGTGCCAGCAGCTTAACACTTACTAGACTAGGGTCCTACAATGAGCAGTTCTTC. The encoded protein is CASSLTLTRLGSYNEQFF. The chain has TRBV7-2 and TRBJ2-1; TRBD2 is a possible D gene (6 bases). The CDR3 length is 18 residues. The germline V gene encodes CDR1 SGHTA and CDR2 FQGNSA. V was trimmed by 2 bases and J by 1 base, leaving 18 bases between them.

This clonotype came up many times. This chain uses TRBV20-1 with TRBJ2-5; no definite D call. Germline V CDR1 and CDR2: DFQATT, SNEGSKA (reference sequence). Trimming cost V 6 bases and J 2 bases, with 10 bases left between them. The CDR3 sequence is 12 residues long. CDR3 protein: CSAALEQETQYF. Written as DNA, the CDR3 is TGCAGTGCGGCTCTCGAACAAGAGACCCAGTACTTC.

This clonotype has more than one count but fewer than ten. The gene calls are TRBV6-6 and TRBJ2-5; the D gene is possibly TRBD1 (5 bases). Trimming stripped 5 bases from V and 1 base from J, with 8 bases between. This CDR3 contains 13 residues. Germline-derived CDR1 and CDR2 are MNHNY and SVGAGI (reference sequence). The CDR3, as DNA: TGTGCCAGCAGTCGACAGAGCCAAGAGACCCAGTACTTC. Translating gives CASSRQSQETQYF.

The J gene is TRBJ1-2, the V gene TRBV3-1, with D tentatively TRBD1 (5 bases). This CDR3 has 14 amino acids. V lost 1 base, J lost 5 bases, and 11 bases lay in between. Per the germline V gene, CDR1 is LGHDT and CDR2 is YNNKEL (reference sequence). CDR3 DNA: TGTGCCAGCAGCCAAGCCGGGACGGAATATGGCTACACCTTC. Translated: CASSQAGTEYGYTF. The whole variable domain, filled in from reference TRBV3-1 and TRBJ1-2, reads DTAVSQTPKYLVTQMGNDKSIKCEQNLGHDTMYWYKQDSKKFLKIMFSYNNKELIINETVPNRFSPKSPDKAHLNLHINSLELGDSAVYFCASSQAGTEYGYTFGSGTRLTVV.

Many counts were recorded for this clonotype. The J gene is TRBJ2-5, the V gene TRBV4-2, with 11 bases identical to TRBD2. V shed 4 bases, J shed 7 bases, and the junction held 8 bases outside the gene matches. Per the germline V gene, CDR1 is LGHNA and CDR2 is YNFKEQ. The CDR3 runs to 15 residues. Written as DNA, the CDR3 is TGTGCCAGCAGCCTCACTACTAGCGGGGGTGGGACCCAGTACTTC. This sequence encodes CASSLTTSGGGTQYF.

This clonotype was counted at least ten times. The chain combines TRBV7-2 with TRBJ2-3; D gene unclear. V was clipped by 3 bases and J by 2 bases, with 15 bases between them. This CDR3 spans 16 amino acids. The germline CDR1 and CDR2 sequences are SGHTA and FQGNSA. CDR3 residues: CASSLQSQNPTDTQYF. For the CDR3, the DNA is TGTGCCAGCAGCTTGCAGTCCCAAAATCCCACAGATACGCAGTATTTT. The full variable domain, in which reference TRBV7-2 and TRBJ2-3 provide the parts outside the CDR3, is GAGVSQSPSNKVTEKGKDVELRCDPISGHTALYWYRQSLGQGLEFLIYFQGNSAPDKSGLPSDRFSAERTGGSVSTLTIQRTQQEDSAVYLCASSLQSQNPTDTQYFGPGTRLTVL.

The chain is built from TRBV5-1 and TRBJ2-3, with a possible D match to TRBD2 (7 bases). Trimming left V 5 bases short and J 11 bases short, with 18 bases between. CDR3 size: 13 residues. Germline CDR1 reads SGHRS; CDR2 reads YFSETQ. Here the CDR3 DNA reads TGCGCCAGCAGGGAAGACGGGGGGCCCAAGCAGTATTTT. This gives the protein CASREDGGPKQYF. Complete variable domain (other parts from reference TRBV5-1 and TRBJ2-3): KAGVTQTPRYLIKTRGQQVTLSCSPISGHRSVSWYQQTPGQGLQFLFEYFSETQRNKGNFPGRFSGRQFSNSRSEMNVSTLELGDSALYLCASREDGGPKQYFGPGTRLTVL.

This clonotype was seen many times. The chain is built from TRBV5-4 and TRBJ2-1; D is perhaps TRBD1 or TRBD2 (5 bases each). From germline, CDR1 is SGHNT and CDR2 YYREEE (reference sequence). The V end was cut by 0 bases, the J end by 3 bases, with 16 bases between. The CDR3 is made up of 17 amino acids. The CDR3 here is CASSLASGGRGYNEQFF. In nucleotides, the CDR3 is TGTGCCAGCAGCTTGGCCTCTGGGGGAAGGGGCTACAATGAGCAGTTCTTC.

This clonotype was observed at least ten times. The gene calls are TRBV12-3 or TRBV12-4 and TRBJ2-3, with TRBD2 matching over 10 bases. J gave up 10 bases and V 4 bases, and 14 bases lay outside the gene matches. The CDR3 contains 16 residues. The CDR3, as DNA: TGTGCCAGCAGTTCCCCCCCTGGGCCTAGCGGGGGTTCGCAGTATTTT. It codes for CASSSPPGPSGGSQYF.